One sample yielded the 15 T cell receptor beta chains listed below, sequenced in a study of blood T cells in healthy people across ages. The use of a sample-barcoded 5' primer and a J-beta primer mix characterized a second PCR of roughly 7 to 12 cycles. Via MiXCR, TCRdb re-called the 5' RACE reads, giving one row per CDR3 protein. The repertoire holds about 510,000 distinct CDR3 sequences, with approximately 26% as singletons. These data were also filed under a second study, of T cells of mothers and their children.

The sample was blood. The receptors were sampled from a boy aged 2-15 years in good health.

This clonotype was found a few times. The chain joins TRBV18 to TRBJ2-5, with D perhaps TRBD1 or TRBD2 (6 bases each). The CDR3 runs 15 residues. Germline CDR1 is KGHSH and CDR2 is LQKENI. V shed 4 bases and J shed 2 bases, with 14 bases lying between them. CDR3 loop: CASSQLTGTQETQYF. For the CDR3, the DNA is TGTGCCAGCTCACAGTTAACAGGGACTCAAGAGACCCAGTACTTC.

The rearrangement joins TRBV10-3 to TRBJ2-1; D perhaps matches TRBD2 (6 bases). CDR3 size: 15 residues. V was pared by 0 bases and J by 4 bases, with 10 bases between. Germline V lookup: CDR1 ENHRY, CDR2 SYGVKD. In DNA, the CDR3 is TGTGCCATCAGTGAGTCGGGGGGAAAATACAATGAGCAGTTCTTC. Translating gives CAISESGGKYNEQFF.

The V and J genes are TRBV6-1 and TRBJ2-7; D perhaps matches TRBD1 (5 bases). Germline CDR1 MNHNS, CDR2 SASEGT. This CDR3 is 13 amino acids long. The ends were cut back, 7 bases at V and 1 base at J, with 11 bases in the middle. CDR3 sequence (DNA): TGTGCCAGCAAAGAAGGGGTATCCTACGAGCAGTACTTC. This sequence encodes CASKEGVSYEQYF.

The rearrangement joins TRBV11-2 to TRBJ2-7; 15 bases line up with TRBD2. V was pared by 3 bases and J by 0 bases, with 9 bases of the junction left unmatched. CDR1 SGHAT and CDR2 FQNNGV come from the germline V gene. The CDR3 extends over 19 amino acids. CDR3 region: CASSFPRGLAGGSSYEQYF. As DNA, the CDR3 is TGTGCCAGCAGCTTCCCCCGAGGACTAGCGGGAGGGAGCTCCTACGAGCAGTACTTC. The variable domain in full, with the rest retrieved from reference TRBV11-2 and TRBJ2-7, is EAGVAQSPRYKIIEKRQSVAFWCNPISGHATLYWYQQILGQGPKLLIQFQNNGVVDDSQLPKDRFSAERLKGVDSTLKIQPAKLEDSAVYLCASSFPRGLAGGSSYEQYFGPGTRLTVT.

This chain connects TRBV7-9 to TRBJ2-5, with D possibly TRBD2 on 7 matching bases. The DNA end lines up better with TRBJ2-7; the J call may be wrong. Germline lookup yields CDR1 SEHNR and CDR2 FQNEAQ (reference sequence). The CDR3 runs to 15 residues. The CDR3 DNA reads as TGTGCCAGCAGCTCTGGGAGGGGGTCCCGCCACGAGCAGTACTTC. Encoded protein: CASSSGRGSRHEQYF.

This clonotype was recorded at least ten times. The chain links TRBV11-2 to TRBJ2-3; no firm D call. Germline CDR1 SGHAT, CDR2 FQNNGV. The CDR3 sequence is 12 residues long. Trimming took 2 bases from V and 5 from J, leaving 5 bases between them. The CDR3 sequence: CASSLIEDTQYF. The CDR3, as DNA: TGTGCCAGCAGCTTAATAGAAGATACGCAGTATTTT. The full variable domain, with the rest looked up from reference TRBV11-2 and TRBJ2-3, is EAGVAQSPRYKIIEKRQSVAFWCNPISGHATLYWYQQILGQGPKLLIQFQNNGVVDDSQLPKDRFSAERLKGVDSTLKIQPAKLEDSAVYLCASSLIEDTQYFGPGTRLTVL.

The sample holds a few counts of this clonotype. CDR3: CASSLVRAAEAFF. DNA of the CDR3: TGTGCCAGCAGTTTAGTCAGGGCCGCTGAAGCTTTCTTT. V and J are TRBV12-3 or TRBV12-4 and TRBJ1-1; D perhaps matches TRBD1 (5 bases). The CDR3 runs 13 residues. The V gene lost 1 base and the J gene lost 6 bases, with 9 bases spanning the gap.

This chain links TRBV14 with TRBJ1-4; D is ambiguous. The V gene's germline CDR1 is SGHDN and CDR2 FVKESK. The length of the CDR3 is 13 residues. V was shortened by 1 base and J by 8 bases, with 8 bases between the two germline ends. This CDR3 reads CASSQGEKEKLFF. The CDR3 DNA reads TGTGCCAGCAGCCAAGGGGAGAAAGAAAAACTGTTTTTT.

This clonotype was found a few times. The chain recombines TRBV12-3 or TRBV12-4 with TRBJ2-7, with 7 bases that match TRBD1. CDR3 length: 14 amino acids. Germline trimming cut 8 bases from V and 0 bases from J; bases unmatched to any gene: 7. The DNA of the CDR3 is TGTGCCAGCTCAGACAGGGCCCTCTCCTACGAGCAGTACTTC. Its translation is CASSDRALSYEQYF.

This clonotype occurred a few times. This sequence joins TRBV7-2 and TRBJ2-3; possibly TRBD2 for D (5 bases). Germline CDR1 reads SGHTA; CDR2 reads FQGNSA. The V and J ends lost 0 bases and 0 bases respectively, with 10 bases between them. The CDR3 is 16 amino acids. DNA for the CDR3: TGTGCCAGCAGCTTAGCCCCGGAGGTTAGCACAGATACGCAGTATTTT. As protein: CASSLAPEVSTDTQYF. Complete variable domain (other parts from reference TRBV7-2 and TRBJ2-3): GAGVSQSPSNKVTEKGKDVELRCDPISGHTALYWYRQSLGQGLEFLIYFQGNSAPDKSGLPSDRFSAERTGGSVSTLTIQRTQQEDSAVYLCASSLAPEVSTDTQYFGPGTRLTVL.

This clonotype has only a few counts. The chain employs TRBV9 and TRBJ2-5, with TRBD2 identical over 9 bases. The J call may be mistaken, given a closer DNA end match to TRBJ2-1. Per the germline V gene, CDR1 is SGDLS and CDR2 is YYNGEE. The CDR3 runs to 15 residues. The CDR3 region has the DNA TGTGCCAGCAGCGTAGAAATTAGCGGGGGCAATGAGCAGTTCTTC. Protein product: CASSVEISGGNEQFF.

This clonotype showed up just once. V usage is TRBV28 and J usage is TRBJ2-7; D remains unclear. CDR1 is MDHEN and CDR2 is SYDVKM in the germline V gene. CDR3 length equals 13 residues. V was cut by 5 bases and J by 3 bases, with 11 bases left in between. CDR3 bases: TGTGCCAGCAGTCACTACACGGTCTACGAGCAGTACTTC. This translates into CASSHYTVYEQYF.

This clonotype came up many times. The rearrangement uses TRBV28 and TRBJ1-4, with a tentative D call TRBD1 (5 bases). The germline gives CDR1 MDHEN, CDR2 SYDVKM. The length of the CDR3 is 14 residues. V was clipped by 4 bases and J by 6 bases, with 12 bases between them. The CDR3 here is CASSYDSDHEKLFF. The CDR3 DNA is TGTGCCAGCAGTTATGACAGCGACCATGAAAAACTGTTTTTT.

The V gene is TRBV7-2, the J gene TRBJ2-5; a weak D match, TRBD2 (7 bases). This CDR3 comprises 15 residues. Between the trimmed V and J ends, which lost 5 bases and 1 base, there was a span of 14 bases. Germline V lookup: CDR1 SGHTA, CDR2 FQGNSA. The CDR3 here is CASSLIGGGQETQYF. The CDR3 DNA reads as TGTGCCAGCAGCCTAATAGGGGGGGGCCAAGAGACCCAGTACTTC.

V and J are TRBV5-1 and TRBJ2-7, with D unresolved. The CDR3 is 12 residues long. Germline V gene sequence: CDR1 SGHRS, CDR2 YFSETQ. V lost 6 bases and J 7 bases, leaving 14 bases between the germline ends. CDR3 protein: CASNDKVDEQYF. CDR3 sequence (DNA): TGCGCCAGCAACGATAAAGTGGATGAGCAGTACTTC. Full variable domain (remainder filled in from reference TRBV5-1 and TRBJ2-7): KAGVTQTPRYLIKTRGQQVTLSCSPISGHRSVSWYQQTPGQGLQFLFEYFSETQRNKGNFPGRFSGRQFSNSRSEMNVSTLELGDSALYLCASNDKVDEQYFGPGTRLTVT.